This T cell receptor beta chain was identified during a study of OX40 agonist ivuxolimab in advanced cancers. For the study at large: Patients were treated with intravenous ivuxolimab, dosed at 0.01 to 10 mg/kg and infused every 2 weeks.

Study observations and caveats: In general, CD8+ T cells held more expanded clones than CD4+ did, on average. CD4+ and CD8+ blood T cells expanded clonally by week 6 at 0.1 to 3.0 mg/kg. Among the lowest levels of clonal expansion were found in partial responders at 0.1-3.0 mg/kg.

The V and J ends lost 1 base and 7 bases, in that order; junction bases with no gene match: 6. The CDR3 has 15 amino acids. Germline CDR1 and CDR2: SGHTA and FQGNSA. The table came from immunoSEQ multiplex PCR; TCRdb's copy has only in-frame clones and leaves some out. The sample lists roughly 76,000 clones, more than 85% occurring once. As regards this clone: Its antigen is as yet unknown.

V usage is TRBV7-2 and J usage is TRBJ2-1; 8 positions match TRBD2. The sample in question was CD4+ or CD8+ T cells sorted from blood, obtained in a trial of the OX40 agonist ivuxolimab. The sequence was obtained from an adult with an advanced solid tumor such as melanoma, head and neck, liver or kidney cancer. CDR3 nucleotide sequence: TGTGCCAGCAGCTTAGAATCGGGGGGGAAGAATGAGCAGTTCTTC. It encodes CASSLESGGKNEQFF.